The 32 T cell receptor beta chains below come from one sample, sequenced in a study of blood T cell repertoires in COVID-19. Sequencing was performed with immunoSEQ multiplex PCR; in TCRdb, only in-frame clones are kept and a portion is missing. The data hold roughly 150,000 clones, with about 83% observed a single time. The sequencing input was peripheral blood. The receptors were gathered from an elderly woman with acute or convalescent COVID-19.

The CDR3 reads CASSRQISMNTEAFF. In DNA form, the CDR3 reads TGTGCCAGCAGTCGACAGATATCAATGAACACTGAAGCTTTCTTT. The genes are TRBV5-5 and TRBJ1-1; TRBD1 might be the D (5 bases). Germline V gene lookup returns CDR1 SGHKS and CDR2 YYEKEE (reference sequence). V was clipped by 5 bases and J by 0 bases, with 14 bases between them. The length of the CDR3 is 15 residues.

V gene TRBV9 combines with J gene TRBJ2-3; TRBD2 matches 10 bases. This CDR3 is built from 15 residues. In germline, CDR1 is SGDLS, CDR2 YYNGEE. The J segment lost 3 bases and the V segment lost 3 bases, leaving 4 bases of the junction unmatched. The CDR3 DNA follows: TGTGCCAGCAGCGCTAGCGGGAGTAGGACAGATACGCAGTATTTT. Amino acid sequence: CASSASGSRTDTQYF.

This chain joins TRBV10-3 and TRBJ2-2; 10 positions agree with TRBD1. The J segment lost 2 bases and the V segment lost 7 bases, leaving 7 bases of the junction unmatched. From germline, CDR1 is ENHRY and CDR2 SYGVKD. The length of the CDR3 is 16 residues. The CDR3, as DNA: TGTGCCATCACTAGAGGACAGGGGGGAAACACCGGGGAGCTGTTTTTT. Protein product: CAITRGQGGNTGELFF.

The CDR3 DNA follows: TGTGCCAGCAGCGCCACTCCTTTGACAGGGACAGGCTCTGGGGCCAACGTCCTGACTTTC. It is translated as CASSATPLTGTGSGANVLTF. This chain connects TRBV9 to TRBJ2-6; 8 bases map to TRBD1. V was pared by 3 bases and J by 0 bases, with 14 bases of the junction left unmatched. Germline V gives CDR1 SGDLS, CDR2 YYNGEE. The CDR3 has 20 residues.

This chain links TRBV6-5 with TRBJ1-1; D is possibly TRBD1 (6 bases). This CDR3 has 14 amino acids. The V gene lost 5 bases and the J gene lost 12 bases, with 22 bases spanning the gap. CDR1 is MNHEY and CDR2 is SVGAGI in the germline V gene. This chain's CDR3 is CASSQIRQAILPFF. The CDR3 DNA sequence: TGTGCCAGCAGTCAAATCCGACAGGCCATTCTTCCTTTCTTT.

The CDR3 reads CASSPFTEAFF. The CDR3 bases are TGTGCCAGCAGTCCCTTTACTGAAGCTTTCTTT. The V gene is TRBV6-2 or TRBV6-3, the J gene TRBJ1-1, with D unresolved. CDR3 length: 11 amino acids. The germline V and J ends were trimmed by 5 bases and 5 bases, with 6 bases remaining between them. Germline loops: CDR1 MNHEY, CDR2 SVGEGT.

This clone was counted once. The J gene is TRBJ2-2, the V gene TRBV4-2; the D gene is possibly TRBD1 (5 bases). The CDR3 consists of 16 residues. V lost 4 bases to trimming and J lost 0 bases, with 12 bases between them. CDR1 is LGHNA, CDR2 YNFKEQ, per germline. Here the CDR3 DNA reads TGTGCCAGCAGCCCAGTCCGCAGGGCGAACACCGGGGAGCTGTTTTTT. This gives the protein CASSPVRRANTGELFF.

This clone was seen a single time. V and J are TRBV6-1 and TRBJ1-1; D perhaps matches TRBD1 (6 bases). The germline V gene has CDR1 MNHNS and CDR2 SASEGT. CDR3 size: 15 residues. V lost 3 bases to trimming and J lost 1 base, with 12 bases between them. The CDR3 sequence: CASSEVRGWNTEAFF. CDR3 nucleotide sequence: TGTGCCAGCAGTGAGGTCAGGGGTTGGAACACTGAAGCTTTCTTT.

This clone has only one observation. This chain connects TRBV27 to TRBJ1-4; D is perhaps TRBD1 (6 bases). Germline CDR1 is MNHEY and CDR2 is SMNVEV (reference sequence). Trimming took 4 bases from V and 10 from J, leaving 16 bases between them. This CDR3 contains 14 residues. The CDR3 protein is CASSSPSGAGKLFF. As DNA, the CDR3 is TGTGCCAGCAGTTCCCCTTCAGGGGCCGGAAAACTGTTTTTT.

The chain carries TRBV7-2 and TRBJ2-4; D is perhaps TRBD2 (7 bases). This CDR3 contains 17 residues. V shed 5 bases and J shed 4 bases, with 21 bases lying between them. CDR1 is SGHTA and CDR2 is FQGNSA in the germline V gene. DNA of the CDR3: TGTGCCAGCAGCCTCACGGAGGGGGGGCGGAAGAAAAACATTCAGTACTTC. Its protein product is CASSLTEGGRKKNIQYF. The entire variable domain, with the rest obtained from reference TRBV7-2 and TRBJ2-4, is as follows: GAGVSQSPSNKVTEKGKDVELRCDPISGHTALYWYRQSLGQGLEFLIYFQGNSAPDKSGLPSDRFSAERTGGSVSTLTIQRTQQEDSAVYLCASSLTEGGRKKNIQYFGAGTRLSVL.

The sample holds a few counts of this clone. The rearrangement links TRBV6-1 to TRBJ2-2, with TRBD1 matching 9 bases. The V gene end was trimmed by 4 bases and the J gene end by 4 bases; junction bases not matched to a gene: 10. There are 17 residues in the CDR3. CDR1 MNHNS and CDR2 SASEGT come from the germline V gene. CDR3 nucleotide sequence: TGTGCCAGCAGTGGCCGCTGGACAGGGGATATCACCGGGGAGCTGTTTTTT. Protein: CASSGRWTGDITGELFF.

This sequence joins TRBV9 and TRBJ1-4, with TRBD1 matching over 7 bases. The length of the CDR3 is 14 residues. With 3 bases clipped from V and 7 bases from J, the junction kept 6 bases outside the gene matches. CDR1 and CDR2 from the germline V gene are SGDLS and YYNGEE. The CDR3 protein is CASSATGRGEKLFF. In DNA form, the CDR3 reads TGTGCCAGCAGCGCGACAGGGAGAGGTGAAAAACTGTTTTTT.

The chain recombines TRBV2 with TRBJ1-1, with D perhaps TRBD1 (5 bases). CDR3 length: 18 amino acids. Germline V lookup: CDR1 SNHLY, CDR2 FYNNEI. V lost 4 bases to trimming and J lost 3 bases, with 24 bases between them. CDR3: CASSASSGASSGDTEAFF. The DNA for the CDR3 is TGTGCCAGCAGTGCCTCTTCGGGAGCCTCCTCGGGGGACACTGAAGCTTTCTTT.

The V and J genes are TRBV6-5 and TRBJ2-1; 10 bases fit TRBD2. Germline V gene sequence: CDR1 MNHEY, CDR2 SVGAGI. V shed 7 bases and J 5 bases; nucleotides not matched to a gene: 5. The CDR3 runs to 14 residues. In nucleotides, the CDR3 is TGTGCCAGCAATCTAAGCGGGAGGGACAATGAGCAGTTCTTC. Translation gives CASNLSGRDNEQFF.

J is TRBJ2-7 and V is TRBV29-1, with D unresolved. The germline gives CDR1 SQVTM, CDR2 ANQGSEA. CDR3 size: 12 residues. V lost 3 bases and J 2 bases, leaving 8 bases between the germline ends. The DNA for the CDR3 is TGCAGCGTTGAGGCAGGCCCCTACGAGCAGTACTTC. This translates into CSVEAGPYEQYF.

In the case of this clone: Other nucleotide sequences in the sample specify the same CDR3. The V gene is TRBV19, the J gene TRBJ2-5, with 8 nucleotides matching TRBD1. The CDR3 covers 13 residues. Trimming removed 6 bases from V and 1 base from J; junction bases left unmatched: 1. CDR1 LNHDA and CDR2 SQIVND come from the germline V gene (reference sequence). Here the CDR3 reads CASRDRGQETQYF. The CDR3 DNA sequence: TGTGCCAGTAGAGACAGGGGCCAAGAGACCCAGTACTTC. Based on the CDR3 plus reference TRBV19 and TRBJ2-5, the full variable domain is DGGITQSPKYLFRKEGQNVTLSCEQNLNHDAMYWYRQDPGQGLRLIYYSQIVNDFQKGDIAEGYSVSREKKESFPLTVTSAQKNPTAFYLCASRDRGQETQYFGPGTRLLVL.

The chain uses TRBV6-2 or TRBV6-3 and TRBJ2-1, with a tentative D call TRBD2 (6 bases). The CDR3 consists of 15 residues. The V gene's germline CDR1 is MNHEY and CDR2 SVGEGT. V lost 7 bases to trimming and J lost 3 bases, with 16 bases between them. DNA of the CDR3: TGTGCCAGCACCCCTCACGGGAGAGGCTACAATGAGCAGTTCTTC. This sequence encodes CASTPHGRGYNEQFF.

This chain joins TRBV27 and TRBJ2-1; 8 bases agree with TRBD2. J gave up 7 bases and V 3 bases, and 14 bases lay outside the gene matches. CDR1 and CDR2 from the germline V gene are MNHEY and SMNVEV (reference sequence). The CDR3 runs 17 residues. CDR3: CASSFRRLARGTNEQFF. The CDR3 nucleotides read TGTGCCAGCAGTTTTAGGCGACTAGCGAGGGGGACAAATGAGCAGTTCTTC.

In this sample, this clone turned up once. This chain links TRBV2 with TRBJ1-2; D gene uncertain. V gave up 1 base and J gave up 4 bases, with 7 bases separating them. There are 13 residues in the CDR3. Germline V gene sequence: CDR1 SNHLY, CDR2 FYNNEI. DNA for the CDR3: TGTGCCAGCAGTGAAGGCAGATCCTATGGCTACACCTTC. Its translation is CASSEGRSYGYTF.

The chain recombines TRBV2 with TRBJ1-3, with TRBD1 matching over 8 bases. The CDR3 runs to 14 residues. Trimming removed 4 bases from V and 7 bases from J; junction bases left unmatched: 6. Per germline, CDR1 SNHLY and CDR2 FYNNEI. The CDR3 bases are TGTGCCAGCAGTGCAGGGGGCAGTCGGAACACCATATATTTT. Protein product: CASSAGGSRNTIYF.

The chain joins TRBV21-1 to TRBJ2-7; TRBD2, as called in the table, went unchecked against the DNA. TRBV21-1 is a listed pseudogene. The CDR3 covers 16 residues. Here the CDR3 reads CASSIDPGLGSYEQYF. The CDR3 DNA is TGTGCCAGCAGCATTGATCCGGGACTAGGATCCTACGAGCAGTACTTC.

Only one count was recorded for this clone. The V call is TRBV27, the J call TRBJ2-5, with D possibly matching TRBD1 (5 bases). In germline, CDR1 is MNHEY, CDR2 SMNVEV (reference sequence). The CDR3 length is 13 residues. V shed 3 bases and J shed 4 bases, with 9 bases lying between them. The CDR3 DNA reads TGTGCCAGCAGTTTTGTAGGGGCAGAGACCCAGTACTTC. Translating it yields CASSFVGAETQYF.

The V gene is TRBV7-9, the J gene TRBJ2-3, with 7 bases lining up with TRBD2. This CDR3 comprises 14 residues. Germline trimming cut 0 bases from V and 3 bases from J; bases unmatched to any gene: 0. CDR1 SEHNR and CDR2 FQNEAQ come from the germline V gene (reference sequence). CDR3 loop: CASSLAGGTDTQYF. The DNA of the CDR3 is TGTGCCAGCAGCTTAGCGGGGGGGACAGATACGCAGTATTTT.

The chain links TRBV9 to TRBJ2-3; 7 nucleotides agree with TRBD2. Germline CDR1 is SGDLS and CDR2 is YYNGEE. The CDR3 totals 15 residues. Trimming took 3 bases from V and 4 from J; bases not matched to a gene: 8. The CDR3 here is CASSAGGGAPDTQYF. The CDR3 region has the DNA TGTGCCAGCAGCGCGGGAGGAGGGGCCCCAGATACGCAGTATTTT.

V gene TRBV23-1 combines with J gene TRBJ1-5; perhaps TRBD1 as D (6 bases). TRBV23-1 is recorded as an ORF, its role being uncertain. The CDR3 runs 18 residues. V lost 0 bases to trimming and J lost 1 base, with 16 bases between them. CDR3 DNA sequence: TGCGCCAGCAGTCAATCTTTCCTCAGGACAGAAAGCAATCAGCCCCAGCATTTT. It yields the protein CASSQSFLRTESNQPQHF.

The genes are TRBV18 and TRBJ1-5; D unclear. Germline CDR1 reads KGHSH; CDR2 reads LQKENI. V was cut by 3 bases and J by 3 bases, with 6 bases left in between. The CDR3 runs to 13 residues. CDR3 residues: CASSPAVNQPQHF. The DNA for the CDR3 is TGTGCCAGCTCACCTGCAGTCAATCAGCCCCAGCATTTT.

The chain employs TRBV7-9 and TRBJ1-3; TRBD1 might be the D (5 bases). The CDR3 runs 14 residues. CDR1 is SEHNR and CDR2 is FQNEAQ in the germline V gene (reference sequence). Trimming shortened V by 3 bases and J by 0 bases, and 6 bases separated the two germline ends. The CDR3 DNA sequence: TGTGCCAGCAGCTTGACAGACTCTGGAAACACCATATATTTT. Protein: CASSLTDSGNTIYF.

V usage is TRBV5-1 and J usage is TRBJ2-1; TRBD2 aligns across 7 bases. Germline V gene sequence: CDR1 SGHRS, CDR2 YFSETQ. The CDR3 sequence is 12 residues long. Trimming at V came to 5 bases and at J to 10 bases, leaving 6 bases not matched to a gene. The CDR3 protein is CASRGGTWEQFF. The CDR3 DNA sequence: TGCGCCAGCAGGGGGGGGACTTGGGAGCAGTTCTTC. Combining the CDR3 with reference TRBV5-1 and TRBJ2-1 gives the whole variable domain KAGVTQTPRYLIKTRGQQVTLSCSPISGHRSVSWYQQTPGQGLQFLFEYFSETQRNKGNFPGRFSGRQFSNSRSEMNVSTLELGDSALYLCASRGGTWEQFFGPGTRLTVL.

V gene TRBV2 combines with J gene TRBJ1-5; a possible D gene is TRBD1 (5 bases). V lost 5 bases to trimming and J lost 9 bases, with 20 bases between them. The CDR3 spans 15 residues. Germline CDR1 reads SNHLY; CDR2 reads FYNNEI. The CDR3 DNA reads TGTGCCAGCAGTCCGAGGGCGACGGGGGATGGGCCCCAGCATTTT. Protein: CASSPRATGDGPQHF.

The V gene is TRBV5-6, the J gene TRBJ1-1; TRBD1 agrees at 7 bases. The CDR3 sequence is 14 residues long. The junction had 7 bases not matched to a gene; V was cut back by 4 bases and J by 4 bases. Germline V gives CDR1 SGHDT, CDR2 YYEEEE. The CDR3 spells CASSLGQVLTEAFF. As DNA, the CDR3 is TGTGCCAGCAGCCTCGGACAGGTCCTCACTGAAGCTTTCTTT. Full variable domain (outside the CDR3, taken from reference TRBV5-6 and TRBJ1-1): DAGVTQSPTHLIKTRGQQVTLRCSPKSGHDTVSWYQQALGQGPQFIFQYYEEEERQRGNFPDRFSGHQFPNYSSELNVNALLLGDSALYLCASSLGQVLTEAFFGQGTRLTVV.

The chain recombines TRBV6-5 with TRBJ2-7; 7 bases map to TRBD1. Unmatched junction bases numbered 5, after V lost 4 bases and J lost 2 bases. The CDR3 sequence is 14 residues long. The germline V gene encodes CDR1 MNHEY and CDR2 SVGAGI. The CDR3 spells CASSFRQGTYEQYF. CDR3 in DNA: TGTGCCAGCAGTTTCCGACAGGGAACCTACGAGCAGTACTTC.

The chain recombines TRBV5-1 with TRBJ2-5; tentative D call: TRBD2 (5 bases). CDR1 is SGHRS, CDR2 YFSETQ, per germline. The CDR3 has 14 residues. Trimming shortened V by 2 bases and J by 0 bases, and 8 bases separated the two germline ends. For the CDR3, the DNA is TGCGCCAGCAGCTTCGGGCGGGACCAAGAGACCCAGTACTTC. Amino acid sequence: CASSFGRDQETQYF.